This is a list of T cell receptor beta chains from one sample in a study of blood T cell repertoires in COVID-19. Produced via immunoSEQ multiplex PCR; TCRdb's table is partial and in-frame only. The sample includes about 120,000 clones, about nine tenths seen only once; the top ten take 7.7%. The sequencing sample was made of peripheral blood. The receptor source for this set is a human donor in a cohort sampled during active COVID-19. The CDR3 runs from the conserved cysteine through the conserved F or W. Fields, in order: D gene, J gene, V gene, clone size, CDR3 DNA, CDR3 protein. D genes are given only for firm matches. Clone size is given for some rows only: seen once, a few or many times, or a class if the clone is expanded.

>.|TRBJ1-2|TRBV5-1|.
TGCGCCAGCAGCTTGGGCAGGCAGGGCTACACCTTC
CASSLGRQGYTF
>TRBD2|TRBJ2-1|TRBV24-1|.
TGTGCCACCAGTGGCTCGGGACTAGCGGCGTTCGATGAGCAGTTCTTC
CATSGSGLAAFDEQFF
>.|TRBJ2-1|TRBV5-1|many
TGCGCCAGCAGCTTGAACAGTAACAATGAGCAGTTCTTC
CASSLNSNNEQFF
>.|TRBJ2-3|TRBV4-1|.
TGCGCCAGCAGCCAAGATATGGGGGCGCGAAGCACAGATACGCAGTATTTT
CASSQDMGARSTDTQYF
>TRBD1|TRBJ1-1|TRBV10-2|.
TGCGCCAGCAAGGGGGCCACTGAAGCTTTCTTT
CASKGATEAFF
>.|TRBJ1-1|TRBV6-2/TRBV6-3|.
TGTGCCAGCAGTTACGCGGGGTCCACTGAAGCTTTCTTT
CASSYAGSTEAFF
>.|TRBJ1-2|TRBV19|.
TGTGCCAGTAGTATATCTTCTAACTATGGCTACACCTTC
CASSISSNYGYTF
>.|TRBJ1-1|TRBV5-1|once
TGCGCCAGCAGCTCCGAGGTTGGGAACACTGAAGCTTTCTTT
CASSSEVGNTEAFF
>.|TRBJ2-5|TRBV3-1/TRBV3-2|.
TGTGCCAGCAGCCAAGGGGGGGCTGGCGGGAGAAGCGTAGAGACCCAGTACTTC
CASSQGGAGGRSVETQYF
>TRBD2|TRBJ2-1|TRBV13|.
TGTGCCAGCAGCCCCCGGGGGGGCGTCGCCGGTGAGCAGTTCTTC
CASSPRGGVAGEQFF
>TRBD1|TRBJ2-7|TRBV11-3|.
TGTGCCAGCAGCTTAGCCGGGACAGCTACCTACGAGCAGTACTTC
CASSLAGTATYEQYF
>.|TRBJ2-1|TRBV27|.
TGTGCCAGCAGTTTCTACCCAACTCCGGACTTGGGCTCGGGGAATGAGCAGTTCTTC
CASSFYPTPDLGSGNEQFF
>.|TRBJ1-5|TRBV11-3|once
TGTGCCAGCAGCTTAGGGGGACAAACCAATCAGCCCCAGCATTTT
CASSLGGQTNQPQHF
>.|TRBJ2-4|TRBV19|few
TGTGCCAGTAGTGCGCAGGGTCGGGTCAAAAACATTCAGTACTTC
CASSAQGRVKNIQYF
>.|TRBJ1-5|TRBV7-9|.
TGTGCCAGCAGCTTAGCGTCAGATCAGCCCCAGCATTTT
CASSLASDQPQHF
>TRBD1|TRBJ2-5|TRBV6-2/TRBV6-3|.
TGTGCCAGCAGTTCCTGGACAGGGCAGGAGACCCAGTACTTC
CASSSWTGQETQYF
>.|TRBJ1-1|TRBV9|.
TGTGCCAGCAGCGTAATGGCCGCGCCTGAGGGCCCTGAAGCTTTCTTT
CASSVMAAPEGPEAFF
>.|TRBJ2-2|TRBV12-2|.
TGTGCAAGTCGCTTAGCCCTAGCTGCCACCGGGGAGCTGTTTTTT
CASRLALAATGELFF
>TRBD1|TRBJ2-7|TRBV28|few
TGTGCCAGCAGTCCAGGGGGCGTTAAACCCGAGCAGTACTTC
CASSPGGVKPEQYF
>.|TRBJ2-2|TRBV7-5|.
TGTGTCAGAAGCCGATCGCCGGGGGTTTGGGGCACCGGGGAGCTGTTTTTT
CVRSRSPGVWGTGELFF
>.|TRBJ2-1|TRBV12-3/TRBV12-4|.
TGTGCCAGCAGTTCCCGACCCGCGGGTGAGCAGTTCTTC
CASSSRPAGEQFF
>.|TRBJ1-1|TRBV7-2|.
TGTGCCAGCAGCTTAGCGCGGCCATTTCCTGAAGCTTTCTTT
CASSLARPFPEAFF
>.|TRBJ2-3|TRBV9|.
TGTGCCAGCGGCCAACTAGGCCTCACAGATACGCAGTATTTT
CASGQLGLTDTQYF
>TRBD1|TRBJ2-7|TRBV4-1|.
TGCGCCAGCAGCCAGGTATCCAGGGGGTACGAGCAGTACTTC
CASSQVSRGYEQYF
>TRBD1|TRBJ2-3|TRBV14|.
TGTGCCAGCAGCCGCCGGGACAGGAACACAGATACGCAGTATTTT
CASSRRDRNTDTQYF
>.|TRBJ2-5|TRBV24-1|.
TGTGCCACCCAACAAAGTCGTCAAGAGACCCAGTACTTC
CATQQSRQETQYF
>TRBD1|TRBJ1-5|TRBV7-9|few
TGTGCCACCTCGGGACAGGGGTACAATCAGCCCCAGCATTTT
CATSGQGYNQPQHF
>.|TRBJ2-2|TRBV11-2|.
TGTGCCAGCAGCCACGACAGGTTAAACACCGGGGAGCTGTTTTTT
CASSHDRLNTGELFF
>.|TRBJ2-7|TRBV7-2|once
TGTGCCAGCAGCCCGGACAGTGATACCTACGAGCAGTACTTC
CASSPDSDTYEQYF
>.|TRBJ1-3|TRBV5-1|.
TGCGCCAGCAGCCTCCAGGTATCAGGGAACGGAAACACCATATATTTT
CASSLQVSGNGNTIYF
>TRBD2|TRBJ2-1|TRBV24-1|.
TGTGCCACCAGTGATTTGAATAGGGGGACTAGGAATTCGAGGGGTAAAATCGGTGAGCAGTTCTTC
CATSDLNRGTRNSRGKIGEQFF
>TRBD2|TRBJ2-1|TRBV7-7|.
TGTGCCAGCAGCCCCGCTCTAGCGGGAGCCTACAATGAGCAGTTCTTC
CASSPALAGAYNEQFF
>TRBD2|TRBJ2-3|TRBV3-1/TRBV3-2|.
TGTGCCAGCAGCCAAGGTCCTAGCGGGAGCACAGATACGCAGTATTTT
CASSQGPSGSTDTQYF
>.|TRBJ2-7|TRBV6-5|.
TGTGCCAGCCAAAGTCGGAGCTACGAGCAGTACTTC
CASQSRSYEQYF
>TRBD2|TRBJ2-5|TRBV6-2/TRBV6-3|.
TGTGCCAGCAGTTTTAATAGCGGGAGGGCCGCCGAGACCCAGTACTTC
CASSFNSGRAAETQYF
>.|TRBJ2-1|TRBV3-1/TRBV3-2|.
TGTGCCAGCAGCTACAGGGCCCCAGGTAATGAGCAGTTCTTC
CASSYRAPGNEQFF
>.|TRBJ2-2|TRBV6-5|once
TGTGCCAGCAGTCCGACTGGCCCGAACACCGGGGAGCTGTTTTTT
CASSPTGPNTGELFF
>.|TRBJ1-5|TRBV6-1|.
TGTGCCAGCAGTGATCTGATCCTCTATAGCAATCAGCCCCAGCATTTT
CASSDLILYSNQPQHF
>.|TRBJ2-3|TRBV9|.
TGTGCCAGCAGCGTAGCTAGAGGGTCGGATACGCAGTATTTT
CASSVARGSDTQYF
>TRBD1|TRBJ2-5|TRBV5-1|few
TGCGCCAGCACAGGGACAGCAAATATCCAAGAGACCCAGTACTTC
CASTGTANIQETQYF
>.|TRBJ2-1|TRBV13|.
TGTGCCAGCAGCCATCGGAATGAGCAGTTCTTC
CASSHRNEQFF
>TRBD2|TRBJ2-7|TRBV10-3|.
TGTGCCATCAGTGAGTCCACTAGCGTCTCCTACGAGCAGTACTTC
CAISESTSVSYEQYF
>TRBD2|TRBJ2-1|TRBV6-4|.
TGTGCCAGCAGTCTGGGACTAGCGGGGGGCTCCTACAATGAGCAGTTCTTC
CASSLGLAGGSYNEQFF
>TRBD1|TRBJ1-3|TRBV9|.
TGTGCCAGCAGCCCCTCCGGGACAGCACTAAACACCATATATTTT
CASSPSGTALNTIYF
>TRBD1|TRBJ2-7|TRBV14|.
TGTGCCAGCAGCCACCGACAGGGGAGCGAGCAGTACTTC
CASSHRQGSEQYF
>.|TRBJ1-3|TRBV27|.
TGTGCCAGCAGTTTATCACGGCGGTCCAAGTACTCTGGAAACACCATATATTTT
CASSLSRRSKYSGNTIYF
>.|TRBJ2-7|TRBV30|.
TGTGCCTGGAGTGTTGTTCCAAACGAGCAGTACTTC
CAWSVVPNEQYF
>TRBD1|TRBJ2-7|TRBV7-9|.
TGTGCCAGCAGCGCGGCCCGACAGGGGGCTTACTACGAGCAGTACTTC
CASSAARQGAYYEQYF
>.|TRBJ2-2|TRBV24-1|once
TGTGCCACCAGTGATTTAGCCGGGACACACAACACCGGGGAGCTGTTTTTT
CATSDLAGTHNTGELFF
>.|TRBJ2-7|TRBV11-3|.
TGTGCCAGCATGGAGAACTCCTACGAGCAGTACTTC
CASMENSYEQYF